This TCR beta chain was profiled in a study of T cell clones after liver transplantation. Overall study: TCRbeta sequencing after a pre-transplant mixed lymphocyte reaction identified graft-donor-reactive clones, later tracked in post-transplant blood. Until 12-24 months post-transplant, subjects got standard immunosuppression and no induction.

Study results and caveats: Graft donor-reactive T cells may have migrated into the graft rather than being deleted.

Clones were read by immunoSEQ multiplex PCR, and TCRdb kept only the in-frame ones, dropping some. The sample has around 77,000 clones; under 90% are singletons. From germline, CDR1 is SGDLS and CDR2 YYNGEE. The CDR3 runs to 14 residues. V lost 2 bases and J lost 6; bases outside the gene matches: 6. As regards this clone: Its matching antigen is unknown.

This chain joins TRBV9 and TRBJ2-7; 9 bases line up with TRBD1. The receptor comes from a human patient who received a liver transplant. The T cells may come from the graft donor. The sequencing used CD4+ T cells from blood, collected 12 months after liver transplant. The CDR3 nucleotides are TGTGCCAGCAGCGTGACAGGGACAGGGCTCGAGCAGTACTTC. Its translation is CASSVTGTGLEQYF.